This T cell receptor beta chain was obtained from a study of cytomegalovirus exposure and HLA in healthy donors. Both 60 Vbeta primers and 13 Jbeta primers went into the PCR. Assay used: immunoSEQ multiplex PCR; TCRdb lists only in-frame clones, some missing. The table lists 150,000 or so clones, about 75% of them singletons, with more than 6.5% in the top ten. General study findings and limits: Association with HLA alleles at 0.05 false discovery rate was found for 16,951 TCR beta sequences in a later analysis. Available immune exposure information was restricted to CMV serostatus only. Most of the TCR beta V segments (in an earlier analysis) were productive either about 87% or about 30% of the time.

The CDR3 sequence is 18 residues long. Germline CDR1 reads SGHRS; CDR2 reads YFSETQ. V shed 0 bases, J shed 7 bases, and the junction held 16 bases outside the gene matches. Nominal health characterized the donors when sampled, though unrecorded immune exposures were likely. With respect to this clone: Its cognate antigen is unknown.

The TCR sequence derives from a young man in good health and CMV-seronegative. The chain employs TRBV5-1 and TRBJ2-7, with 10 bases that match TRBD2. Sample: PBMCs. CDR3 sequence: CASSLARGASGSPGEQYF. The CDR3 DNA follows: TGCGCCAGCAGCTTGGCCAGGGGGGCTAGCGGGAGTCCGGGAGAGCAGTACTTC.